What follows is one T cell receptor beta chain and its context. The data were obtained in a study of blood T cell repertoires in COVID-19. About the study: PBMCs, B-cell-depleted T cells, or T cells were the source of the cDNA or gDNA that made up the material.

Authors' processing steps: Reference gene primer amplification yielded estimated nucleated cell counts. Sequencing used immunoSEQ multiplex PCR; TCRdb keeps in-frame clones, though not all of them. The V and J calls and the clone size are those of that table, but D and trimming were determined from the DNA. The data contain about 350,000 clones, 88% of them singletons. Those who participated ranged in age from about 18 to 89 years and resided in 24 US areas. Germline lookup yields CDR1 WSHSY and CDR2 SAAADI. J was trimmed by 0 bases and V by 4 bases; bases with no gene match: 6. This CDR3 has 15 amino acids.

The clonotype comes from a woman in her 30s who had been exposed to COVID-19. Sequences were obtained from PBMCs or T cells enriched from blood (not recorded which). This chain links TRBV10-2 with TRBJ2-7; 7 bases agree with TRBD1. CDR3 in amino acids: CASSARGSSSYEQYF. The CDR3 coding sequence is TGCGCCAGCAGTGCCAGGGGGTCGAGCTCCTACGAGCAGTACTTC.